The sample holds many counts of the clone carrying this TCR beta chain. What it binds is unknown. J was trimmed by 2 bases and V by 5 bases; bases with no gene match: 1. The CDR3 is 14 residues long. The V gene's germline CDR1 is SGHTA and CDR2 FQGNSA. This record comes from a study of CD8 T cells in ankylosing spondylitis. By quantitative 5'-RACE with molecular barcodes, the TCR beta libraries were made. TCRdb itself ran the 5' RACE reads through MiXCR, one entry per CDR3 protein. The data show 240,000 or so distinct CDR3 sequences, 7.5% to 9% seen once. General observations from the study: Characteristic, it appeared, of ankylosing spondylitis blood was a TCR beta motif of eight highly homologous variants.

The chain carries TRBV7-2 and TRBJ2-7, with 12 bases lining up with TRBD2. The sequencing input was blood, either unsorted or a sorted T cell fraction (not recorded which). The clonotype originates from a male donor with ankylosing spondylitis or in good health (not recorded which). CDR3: CASSPSGGAYEQYF. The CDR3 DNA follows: TGTGCCAGCAGCCCTAGCGGGGGGGCCTACGAGCAGTACTTC.